This T cell receptor beta chain was retrieved from a study of blood T cell repertoires in COVID-19. Per germline, CDR1 SGHTA and CDR2 FQGTGA. V trimming: 5 bases; J trimming: 4 bases; junction bases outside the gene matches: 5. This CDR3 is 15 amino acids long. TCRdb keeps only in-frame clones here, not all; method: immunoSEQ multiplex PCR. The repertoire holds about 160,000 clones, approximately 85% seen once, with about 6.9% in the top ten. V gene TRBV7-3 combines with J gene TRBJ1-6; 7 positions agree with TRBD1. The sample comprised peripheral blood. The TCR was taken from an older man with COVID-19, enrolled during active disease. In nucleotides, the CDR3 is TGTGCCAGCAGCCCTCAGGGGGGATATAATTCACCCCTCCACTTT. Its translation: CASSPQGGYNSPLHF. The full variable domain, completed using reference TRBV7-3 and TRBJ1-6, is GAGVSQTPSNKVTEKGKYVELRCDPISGHTALYWYRQSLGQGPEFLIYFQGTGAADDSGLPNDRFFAVRPEGSVSTLKIQRTERGDSAVYLCASSPQGGYNSPLHFGNGTRLTVT.